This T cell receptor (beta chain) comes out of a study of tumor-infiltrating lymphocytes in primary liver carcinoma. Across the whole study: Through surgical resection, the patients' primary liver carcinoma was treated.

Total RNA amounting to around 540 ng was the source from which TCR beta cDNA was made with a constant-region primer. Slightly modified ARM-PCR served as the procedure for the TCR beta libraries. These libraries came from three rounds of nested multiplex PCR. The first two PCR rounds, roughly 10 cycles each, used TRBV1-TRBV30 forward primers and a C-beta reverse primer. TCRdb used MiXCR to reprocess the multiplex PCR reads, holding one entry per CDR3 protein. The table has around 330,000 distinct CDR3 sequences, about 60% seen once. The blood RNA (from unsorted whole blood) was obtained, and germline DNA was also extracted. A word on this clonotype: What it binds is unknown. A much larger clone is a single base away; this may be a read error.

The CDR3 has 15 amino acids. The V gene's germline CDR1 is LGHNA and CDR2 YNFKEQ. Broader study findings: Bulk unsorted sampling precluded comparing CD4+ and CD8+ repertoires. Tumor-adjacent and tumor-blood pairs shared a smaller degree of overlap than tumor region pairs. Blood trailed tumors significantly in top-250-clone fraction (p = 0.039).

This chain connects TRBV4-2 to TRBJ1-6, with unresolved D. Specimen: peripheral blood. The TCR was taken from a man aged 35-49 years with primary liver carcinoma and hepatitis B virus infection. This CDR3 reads CTSSQEEGNNSPLHF. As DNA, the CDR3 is TGTACCAGCAGCCAAGAAGAGGGAAATAATTCACCCCTCCACTTT.